Listed below are T cell receptor beta chains from one sample, sequenced in a study of graft-versus-host responses after intestinal transplantation. Their specific antigens are unknown. Assay used: immunoSEQ multiplex PCR; TCRdb lists only in-frame clones, some missing. Of some 110,000 clones in the sample, approximately 92% are singletons; the top ten hold about 0.25%. This material consisted of unstimulated CD4+ T cells sorted from spleen or lymph node cells, taken before transplant. All receptors derive from a human donor who was the organ donor for an intestinal transplant. Each CDR3 is given with its conserved first and last residue. Fields, in order: D gene, clone size, J gene, V gene, CDR3 protein, CDR3 DNA. A D gene is named only where the DNA matches it firmly. Some rows mark clone size as missing; the rest say once, few, many or name a class of expanded clone.

TRBD2	.	TRBJ2-2	TRBV9	CASSVGLAGVTGELFF	TGTGCCAGCAGCGTTGGACTAGCGGGAGTCACCGGGGAGCTGTTTTTT
TRBD1	.	TRBJ2-1	TRBV5-6	CASRGTGQFYNEQFF	TGTGCCAGCAGGGGGACGGGACAGTTTTACAATGAGCAGTTCTTC
.	.	TRBJ1-6	TRBV28	CASSLWAPQGSGVYNSPLHF	TGTGCCAGCAGTTTATGGGCGCCTCAGGGTAGTGGGGTATATAATTCACCCCTCCACTTT
.	.	TRBJ2-3	TRBV19	CASSVGGSADTQYF	TGTGCCAGTAGTGTTGGCGGGTCGGCAGATACGCAGTATTTT
TRBD2	.	TRBJ2-7	TRBV9	CASSRGTSGPYEQYF	TGTGCCAGCAGCCGCGGGACTAGCGGGCCCTACGAGCAGTACTTC
TRBD2	.	TRBJ2-2	TRBV5-1	CASSSTSGRLSGELFF	TGCGCCAGCAGCTCTACTAGCGGGAGGCTTTCCGGGGAGCTGTTTTTT
.	.	TRBJ1-4	TRBV28	CASRIIGVGNEKLFF	TGTGCCAGCCGAATTATCGGGGTCGGAAATGAAAAACTGTTTTTT
TRBD2	.	TRBJ2-1	TRBV5-1	CASSRLAGGLDEQFF	TGCGCCAGCAGCCGACTAGCGGGAGGGCTGGATGAGCAGTTCTTC
.	.	TRBJ1-2	TRBV14	CASSQGGLYGYTF	TGTGCCAGCAGCCAAGGGGGCCTATATGGCTACACCTTC
.	.	TRBJ2-2	TRBV7-2	CASSLEAGGELFF	TGTGCCAGCAGCTTAGAGGCGGGCGGGGAGCTGTTTTTT
TRBD1	.	TRBJ1-1	TRBV7-2	CASRTRTGGTTEAFF	TGTGCCAGCAGAACAAGGACAGGGGGGACCACTGAAGCTTTCTTT
TRBD2	.	TRBJ2-1	TRBV6-1	CASRQTSLDEQFF	TGTGCCAGCAGGCAGACTAGCCTTGATGAGCAGTTCTTC
TRBD2	once	TRBJ2-3	TRBV5-4	CASSWGLAGADTQYF	TGTGCCAGCAGCTGGGGACTAGCGGGAGCCGATACGCAGTATTTT
.	.	TRBJ2-5	TRBV9	CASSVSGSVREQYF	TGTGCCAGCAGCGTAAGCGGATCGGTGAGGGAGCAGTACTTC
.	.	TRBJ1-1	TRBV27	CASRGNGGWSTEAFF	TGTGCCAGCAGGGGGAACGGGGGGTGGTCGACTGAAGCTTTCTTT
.	once	TRBJ2-7	TRBV7-2	CASSRGGFSYEQYF	TGTGCCAGCAGCCGTGGGGGGTTCTCCTACGAGCAGTACTTC
TRBD2	.	TRBJ2-3	TRBV6-1	CASAIGTSGQEF	TGTGCCAGTGCAATCGGGACTAGCGGGCAGGAATTT
.	once	TRBJ2-5	TRBV9	CASSVLDQETQYF	TGTGCCAGCAGCGTACTTGACCAAGAGACCCAGTACTTC
.	.	TRBJ2-2	TRBV21-1	CASSKGDAGELFF	TGTGCCAGCAGCAAAGGGGATGCCGGGGAGCTGTTTTTT
.	.	TRBJ1-1	TRBV9	CASSVATGKLGTEAFF	TGTGCCAGCAGCGTAGCTACGGGGAAACTGGGCACTGAAGCTTTCTTT
.	few	TRBJ1-4	TRBV19	CASSRAVATNEKLFF	TGTGCCAGTAGTCGCGCGGTTGCAACTAATGAAAAACTGTTTTTT
TRBD2	.	TRBJ2-2	TRBV2	CASRAGTSPHGELFF	TGTGCCAGCAGGGCGGGGACTAGCCCCCACGGGGAGCTGTTTTTT
TRBD1	.	TRBJ2-2	TRBV4-1	CASSRPGQGATGELFF	TGCGCCAGCAGCCGGCCGGGACAGGGGGCCACCGGGGAGCTGTTTTTT
.	.	TRBJ1-2	TRBV19	CASRSGGAKANYGYTF	TGTGCCAGTAGAAGTGGGGGGGCCAAGGCTAACTATGGCTACACCTTC